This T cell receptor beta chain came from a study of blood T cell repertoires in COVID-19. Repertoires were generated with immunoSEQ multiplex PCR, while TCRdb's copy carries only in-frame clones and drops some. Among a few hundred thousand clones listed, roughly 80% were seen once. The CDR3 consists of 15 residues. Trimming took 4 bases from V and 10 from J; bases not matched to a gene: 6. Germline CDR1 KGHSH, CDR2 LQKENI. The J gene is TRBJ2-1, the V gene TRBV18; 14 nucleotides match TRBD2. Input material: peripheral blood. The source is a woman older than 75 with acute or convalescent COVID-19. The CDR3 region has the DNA TGTGCCAGCTCACGACTAGCGGGGGGGCCGACGGAGCAGTTCTTC. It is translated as CASSRLAGGPTEQFF.